This T cell receptor beta chain was identified during a study of shared clonotypes between healthy human individuals. Overall study findings and caveats: Few donors limited the genetic and exposure-history diversity represented.

V gave up 5 bases and J gave up 6 bases; unmatched junction bases: 6. In germline, CDR1 is MNHEY, CDR2 SMNVEV (reference sequence). This CDR3 is 14 amino acids long. Assay: immunoSEQ multiplex PCR; the TCRdb copy retains only in-frame clones and omits some. The repertoire consists of around 2,000,000 clones, with roughly 94% occurring once and the leading ten covering 0.1% to 0.15%. The count of this clone is one. Its antigen is as yet unknown. The sequence was obtained from a man aged 18 to 29 in good health. Material: naive CD4+ T cells sorted from blood. Noted subset: CD45RA+ positively selected. This chain uses TRBV27 with TRBJ2-7; the match to TRBD1 covers 11 bases. The CDR3 DNA is TGTGCCAGCAGTGTCCGGGACAGGGGGTGCGAGCAGTACTTC. Its protein is CASSVRDRGCEQYF.